The clone carrying this T cell receptor (beta chain) was observed a few times. The sample comes from a study of T-cell memory formation after mild COVID-19. Each CDR3 protein gets one entry after TCRdb re-called the 5' RACE reads with MiXCR. The table lists 300,000 to 350,000 distinct CDR3 sequences, approximately 19% of them singletons. CDR1 and CDR2 (germline): LGHDT, YNNKEL (reference sequence). The CDR3 covers 14 residues. V lost 8 bases, J lost 4 bases, and 15 bases lay in between. The chain has TRBV3-1 and TRBJ1-5; a possible D gene is TRBD1 (5 bases). Sequencing used PBMCs or a T cell subset sorted from them (not recorded which). The sequence derives from a young man who had mild COVID-19 (a few samples of this study predate the infection). Cell type and time point are not known. The CDR3 sequence is CASASGVGNQPQHF. In nucleotides, the CDR3 is TGTGCCAGCGCCTCGGGGGTAGGAAATCAGCCCCAGCATTTT. The full variable domain, its missing parts supplied by reference TRBV3-1 and TRBJ1-5, is DTAVSQTPKYLVTQMGNDKSIKCEQNLGHDTMYWYKQDSKKFLKIMFSYNNKELIINETVPNRFSPKSPDKAHLNLHINSLELGDSAVYFCASASGVGNQPQHFGDGTRLSIL.